The next 8 T cell receptor beta chains were all read from a single sample in a study of blood T cell repertoires in COVID-19. Sequencing was performed with immunoSEQ multiplex PCR; in TCRdb, only in-frame clones are kept and a portion is missing. Among 200,000 or so clones listed, roughly 84% were seen once. Sequencing was carried out using peripheral blood. Receptors originate from a person in their 70s with COVID-19, enrolled during active disease.

This sequence joins TRBV4-1 and TRBJ1-3; no definite D call. Trimming removed 4 bases from V and 3 bases from J, with 7 bases in between. CDR3 length equals 13 residues. Germline V lookup: CDR1 MGHRA, CDR2 YSYEKL. The CDR3: CASSLSGGNTIYF. CDR3 sequence (DNA): TGCGCCAGCAGCCTTTCGGGTGGAAACACCATATATTTT.

This clone turned up a few times. The chain uses TRBV11-2 and TRBJ2-3; 7 bases are a match to TRBD2. The ends lost 4 bases at V and 8 bases at J; junction bases unmatched: 9. The CDR3 covers 14 residues. Germline assignment: CDR1 SGHAT and CDR2 FQNNGV. CDR3 sequence: CASSSGTTFGTQYF. DNA for the CDR3: TGTGCCAGCAGCTCCGGGACTACCTTCGGTACGCAGTATTTT.

The chain is built from TRBV19 and TRBJ2-5, with unresolved D. The CDR3 consists of 13 residues. V lost 6 bases to trimming and J lost 2 bases, with 10 bases between them. Looked up from germline, CDR1 is LNHDA and CDR2 is SQIVND (reference sequence). The CDR3 DNA reads as TGTGCCAGTAGAGAAGACTCGCAAGAGACCCAGTACTTC. Translated: CASREDSQETQYF. The full variable domain, its missing parts supplied by reference TRBV19 and TRBJ2-5, is DGGITQSPKYLFRKEGQNVTLSCEQNLNHDAMYWYRQDPGQGLRLIYYSQIVNDFQKGDIAEGYSVSREKKESFPLTVTSAQKNPTAFYLCASREDSQETQYFGPGTRLLVL.

The chain is built from TRBV4-1 and TRBJ2-7; 9 nucleotides align to TRBD1. The junction had 8 bases not matched to a gene; V was cut back by 5 bases and J by 3 bases. Per germline, CDR1 MGHRA and CDR2 YSYEKL. This CDR3 has 15 amino acids. The CDR3, as DNA: TGCGCCAGCAGCGATCCCGGGACAGGGCACTACGAGCAGTACTTC. Its translation: CASSDPGTGHYEQYF.

The J gene is TRBJ1-5, the V gene TRBV7-2, with 7 nucleotides matching TRBD1. CDR3 length: 15 residues. In germline, CDR1 is SGHTA, CDR2 FQGNSA. V dropped 5 bases and J dropped 3; count of bases not matched to a gene: 7. CDR3 amino acids: CASSPRQGANQPQHF. In nucleotides, the CDR3 is TGTGCCAGCAGCCCGAGACAGGGAGCCAATCAGCCCCAGCATTTT.

V usage is TRBV5-1 and J usage is TRBJ2-7; 12 bases fit TRBD1. CDR3 length: 15 amino acids. V shed 2 bases, J shed 4 bases, and the junction held 4 bases outside the gene matches. Germline V CDR1 and CDR2: SGHRS, YFSETQ. CDR3 coding DNA: TGCGCCAGCAGCTTCGGGACAGGGGGCAGGTACGAGCAGTACTTC. Translation: CASSFGTGGRYEQYF.

This clone was counted only a few times. The V and J genes are TRBV7-2 and TRBJ2-7; 7 nucleotides agree with TRBD1. Germline V CDR1 and CDR2: SGHTA, FQGNSA. The length of the CDR3 is 15 residues. V was clipped by 5 bases and J by 4 bases; unmatched bases: 11. This chain's CDR3 is CASSGFTGAGYEQYF. Here the CDR3 DNA reads TGTGCCAGCAGCGGATTTACAGGGGCAGGATACGAGCAGTACTTC.

This chain uses TRBV4-1 with TRBJ2-2; possible D gene TRBD2, 5 bases. The CDR3 is 16 residues long. CDR1 is MGHRA, CDR2 YSYEKL, per germline. V lost 1 base and J 5 bases, leaving 14 bases between the germline ends. CDR3 DNA sequence: TGCGCCAGCAGCCAAGTTAATAGCGTTGGAACCGGGGAGCTGTTTTTT. Its protein product is CASSQVNSVGTGELFF.